This T cell receptor (beta chain) was sequenced during a study of blood T cell repertoires in COVID-19 (TCRdb year 2020). Study-wide context: Samples from collaborators originated in the United States, Italy and Spain and spanned both the acute and convalescent phases of COVID-19. The prospective study material was composed of cDNA or gDNA derived from T cells, B-cell-depleted T cells, or PBMCs. Subjects who had been exposed to COVID-19, were actively infected with it, or had recovered from it provided the deeply sampled blood TCRbeta repertoires that made up the dataset. The repertoires were made available in a free public database intended to serve as a resource for research on the immune response to SARS-CoV-2. Samples came from the ongoing ImmuneRACE study (first 160 participants) plus 1,254 subjects from 6 global collaborators. Sample metadata almost always included a de-identified subject ID, COVID-19 status, age in years and sex. Where HLA class I and class II types were available, the types were taken from metadata supplied by the sample provider, not from assay-based typing.

Each collaborating institution followed its own protocols to collect whole blood in K2EDTA tubes. For TCRbeta analysis, collaborator samples were shipped as frozen whole blood, as isolated PBMCs, or as DNA extracted from either sample type. On the study overall, not on this receptor specifically: The amount of clinical and demographic metadata varied by source and participant and was provided uncurated.

The immunoSEQ Assay, a bias-controlled multiplex PCR, was used to amplify TCRbeta CDR3 regions from genomic DNA. Turning to the authors' computational methods: Nucleated cell counts per sample were estimated from amplification of reference gene primers within the assay. Sequence reads were collapsed and filtered to measure the absolute abundance of every unique TCRbeta CDR3 rearrangement. For each sample, productive Simpson clonality was calculated as the square root of Simpson's diversity index across productive rearrangements. TCRdb provides this immuneACCESS table in a form limited to in-frame rearrangements. Some clones are lacking; in checked studies, under half of them reflect an unresolved V gene, and why the rest are absent is not known. That table is the source of V, J and clone size, and D and trimming were worked out from the DNA. This sample is represented by about 230,000 clones; 80% to 90% of them were singletons. In total, the top ten clones hold more than 6.5% of the sample.

For CDR1 and CDR2, the germline V gene (reference sequence) lists LNHDA and SQIVND. Trimming leaves V shorter by 5 bases and J shorter by 5 bases, with the junction holding 9 bases beyond the gene matches. The CDR3 runs 16 amino acids, cysteine and phenylalanine included. Only the CDR3 DNA is retained, 48 bases long and in frame from the first base. A remark on this clone: Its antigen is unknown. No clone much larger than this one lies a single base away; base qualities are absent.

The clonotype originates from a man aged 40-49 years with active or convalescent COVID-19. Sequenced input: peripheral blood. The sequence joins TRBV19 to TRBJ2-3, with 11 junctional bases fitting TRBD2. The bases are TGTGCCAGTAGTTCGGGGCTAGCGGGAGGTAGAGATACGCAGTATTTT. Its protein is CASSSGLAGGRDTQYF.